This TCR beta chain was sequenced during a study of blood T cell repertoires in COVID-19. The method was immunoSEQ multiplex PCR; TCRdb's version includes in-frame clones alone and lacks a portion of them. The sample shows 200,000 to 250,000 clones, around nine tenths of them seen only once. Germline CDR1 SGHNT, CDR2 YYREEE (reference sequence). Unmatched junction bases numbered 7, after V lost 1 base and J lost 5 bases. CDR3 length equals 15 residues. Sequenced sample: PBMCs or T cells enriched from blood (not recorded which). The receptor was derived from a man aged 25-40 years in a cohort exposed to, infected with or recovered from COVID-19 (not recorded which). V and J are TRBV5-4 and TRBJ2-3; 7 bases are a match to TRBD1. The CDR3 spells CASSLRQGRVDTQYF. The CDR3 region has the DNA TGTGCCAGCAGCTTGCGACAGGGTAGGGTAGATACGCAGTATTTT.